The 7 T cell receptor beta chains in this list originate from one sample, sequenced in a study of T cell repertoires in cytomegalovirus infection. TCRdb re-called the reads through MiXCR, storing one row per CDR3 protein. Of more than 85,000 distinct CDR3 sequences listed, 20% to 30% are singletons. Sequenced input: CD8+ T cells from PBMCs. Receptor source: a human donor in good health (CMV status not recorded). Some clones in this sample may be carry-over from other donors' samples.

This clonotype was seen a handful of times. V is TRBV6-5 and J is TRBJ1-6; possibly TRBD1 for D (5 bases). The CDR3 spans 15 residues. Per the germline V gene, CDR1 is MNHEY and CDR2 is SVGAGI. Trimming left V 0 bases short and J 9 bases short, with 12 bases between. CDR3 nucleotide sequence: TGTGCCAGCAGTTACTCTGACGCCGGGGGTTCACCCCTCCACTTT. Residues: CASSYSDAGGSPLHF.

This sequence joins TRBV29-1 and TRBJ1-4; no firm D call. The V end lost 4 bases, the J end lost 8 bases, and 11 bases lay between the germline ends. This CDR3 is built from 12 residues. CDR1 and CDR2 (germline): SQVTM, ANQGSEA. As DNA, the CDR3 is TGCAGCGTTGGGCAGGTGGCGGAAAAACTGTTTTTT. This sequence encodes CSVGQVAEKLFF. Combining the CDR3 with reference TRBV29-1 and TRBJ1-4 gives the whole variable domain SAVISQKPSRDICQRGTSLTIQCQVDSQVTMMFWYRQQPGQSLTLIATANQGSEATYESGFVIDKFPISRPNLTFSTLTVSNMSPEDSSIYLCSVGQVAEKLFFGSGTQLSVL.

The chain combines TRBV2 with TRBJ2-1; D ambiguous. The CDR3 extends over 14 amino acids. Trimming cost V 4 bases and J 2 bases, with 9 bases left between them. Germline loops: CDR1 SNHLY, CDR2 FYNNEI. CDR3 protein: CASSGGNTYNEQFF. The CDR3 DNA reads TGTGCCAGCAGTGGCGGAAACACCTACAATGAGCAGTTCTTC.

This CDR3 reads CASSTVQGMSYNEQFF. The DNA of the CDR3 is TGTGCCAGCAGCACCGTACAGGGTATGTCCTACAATGAGCAGTTCTTC. V is TRBV7-6 and J is TRBJ2-1, with TRBD1 as a possible D gene (6 bases). V lost 5 bases to trimming and J lost 1 base, with 15 bases between them. CDR3 size: 16 residues. Per the germline V gene, CDR1 is SGHVS and CDR2 is FNYEAQ.

This clonotype was detected once. The chain is built from TRBV7-9 and TRBJ2-3, with 7 bases identical to TRBD2. The CDR3 covers 17 residues. After removal of 5 bases from V and 2 bases from J, the junction contained 13 bases not matched to a gene. Germline values: CDR1 SEHNR, CDR2 FQNEAQ (reference sequence). CDR3 amino acids: CASSPRLSGAPTDTQYF. CDR3 nucleotides: TGTGCCAGCAGCCCCCGACTCAGCGGGGCTCCCACAGATACGCAGTATTTT.

Only a few counts were recorded for this clonotype. This rearrangement joins TRBV20-1 to TRBJ2-7; 11 bases map to TRBD2. Trimming removed 5 bases from V and 0 bases from J; junction bases left unmatched: 3. Germline CDR1 is DFQATT and CDR2 is SNEGSKA (reference sequence). This CDR3 spans 14 amino acids. The CDR3 DNA reads as TGCAGTGCTGTAGCGGGGGGGAGCTCCTACGAGCAGTACTTC. Translating gives CSAVAGGSSYEQYF.

The chain carries TRBV14 and TRBJ2-1; TRBD2 agrees at 8 bases. Germline trimming cut 0 bases from V and 4 bases from J; bases unmatched to any gene: 8. The CDR3 is 17 amino acids. Germline CDR1 SGHDN, CDR2 FVKESK. As DNA, the CDR3 is TGTGCCAGCAGCCAAGATATGAGTACTAGCGGTTACAATGAGCAGTTCTTC. Protein sequence: CASSQDMSTSGYNEQFF.